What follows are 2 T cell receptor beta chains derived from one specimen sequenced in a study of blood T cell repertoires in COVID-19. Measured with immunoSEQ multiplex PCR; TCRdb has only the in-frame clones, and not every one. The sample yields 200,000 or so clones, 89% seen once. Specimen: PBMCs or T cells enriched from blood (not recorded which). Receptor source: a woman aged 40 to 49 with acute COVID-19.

CDR3 region: CASSVGGDWTNEQFF. The CDR3 bases are TGTGCCAGCAGCGTAGGGGGGGACTGGACGAATGAGCAGTTCTTC. The chain employs TRBV9 and TRBJ2-1, with D possibly matching TRBD2 (6 bases). The V gene lost 0 bases and the J gene lost 7 bases, with 14 bases spanning the gap. Germline V gives CDR1 SGDLS, CDR2 YYNGEE. This CDR3 is 15 amino acids long.

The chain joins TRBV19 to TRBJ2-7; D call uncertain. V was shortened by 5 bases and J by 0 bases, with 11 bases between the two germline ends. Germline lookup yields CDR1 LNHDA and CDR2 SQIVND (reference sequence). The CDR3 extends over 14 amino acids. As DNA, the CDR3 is TGTGCCAGTAGTTCGGTTTCTGGCTCCTACGAGCAGTACTTC. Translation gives CASSSVSGSYEQYF.